One sample yielded the 30 T cell receptor beta chains listed below, sequenced in a study of control samples from healthy donors and cancer patients. Some clones are missing from TCRdb's copy, which holds only in-frame ones; the method was immunoSEQ multiplex PCR. The repertoire has 100,000 to 150,000 clones, approximately 90% of them found once; the top ten carry about 3.2%. Sequencing was performed on blood. These TCRs come from a man aged 50-60 years in good health.

V is TRBV19 and J is TRBJ1-5, with TRBD1 as a possible D gene (6 bases). Germline CDR1 and CDR2: LNHDA and SQIVND (reference sequence). V was trimmed by 5 bases and J by 9 bases, leaving 11 bases between them. This CDR3 is 12 amino acids long. DNA of the CDR3: TGTGCCAGTAGTTCCCCACAGGGGCCCCAGCATTTT. Its translation is CASSSPQGPQHF.

On this clone itself: Its ends do not fully match the called genes, so a read error is possible. The gene calls are TRBV2 and TRBJ2-1, with D possibly matching TRBD1 (5 bases). Germline assignment: CDR1 SNHLY and CDR2 FYNNEI. This CDR3 has 15 residues. This CDR3 reads CASREGAFPYNEQFF. CDR3 sequence (DNA): TGTGCCAGCAGGGAAGGGGCGTTCCCCTACAATGAGCAGTTCTTC.

This chain connects TRBV28 to TRBJ1-4; 7 positions agree with TRBD1. J was trimmed by 7 bases and V by 6 bases; bases with no gene match: 2. This CDR3 spans 12 amino acids. Germline V CDR1 and CDR2: MDHEN, SYDVKM. In DNA form, the CDR3 reads TGTGCCAGCAGCCGGACAGGTGAAAAACTGTTTTTT. Protein product: CASSRTGEKLFF.

V usage is TRBV11-1 and J usage is TRBJ1-1, with D hard to call. The V end lost 2 bases, the J end lost 1 base, and 5 bases lay between the germline ends. There are 13 residues in the CDR3. The germline gives CDR1 SGHAT, CDR2 FQDESV (reference sequence). CDR3 coding DNA: TGTGCCAGCAGCTTACAACCGAACACTGAAGCTTTCTTT. This sequence encodes CASSLQPNTEAFF.

J is TRBJ1-2 and V is TRBV5-4; 8 bases are shared with TRBD1. This CDR3 contains 16 residues. V trimming: 4 bases; J trimming: 4 bases; junction bases outside the gene matches: 12. Germline loops: CDR1 SGHNT, CDR2 YYREEE (reference sequence). For the CDR3, the DNA is TGTGCCAGCAGCAGCATTCAGGGGGCGACATCCTATGGCTACACCTTC. This encodes CASSSIQGATSYGYTF.

In DNA, the CDR3 is TGTGCCAGCAGCTTAGCCCGCCCTGAGCAGTTCTTC. Translation gives CASSLARPEQFF. The chain has TRBV7-9 and TRBJ2-1; D remains ambiguous. V lost 0 bases and J 9 bases, leaving 6 bases between the germline ends. This CDR3 is built from 12 residues. CDR1 and CDR2 from the germline V gene are SEHNR and FQNEAQ (reference sequence). Full variable domain (rest looked up from reference TRBV7-9 and TRBJ2-1): DTGVSQNPRHKITKRGQNVTFRCDPISEHNRLYWYRQTLGQGPEFLTYFQNEAQLEKSRLLSDRFSAERPKGSFSTLEIQRTEQGDSAMYLCASSLARPEQFFGPGTRLTVL.

This clone was recorded once. This chain uses TRBV11-3 with TRBJ1-3, with D perhaps TRBD1 (5 bases). This CDR3 comprises 17 residues. Germline V gene lookup returns CDR1 SGHNT and CDR2 YENEEA. With 1 base removed from V and 3 bases from J, the gap between germline ends came to 16 bases. The CDR3 DNA is TGTGCCAGCAGCTTAGTTGGGATCGGGGCTAATGGAAACACCATATATTTT. Translated: CASSLVGIGANGNTIYF. Together with reference TRBV11-3 and TRBJ1-3, the CDR3 gives the full variable domain: EAGVVQSPRYKIIEKKQPVAFWCNPISGHNTLYWYLQNLGQGPELLIRYENEEAVDDSQLPKDRFSAERLKGVDSTLKIQPAELGDSAVYLCASSLVGIGANGNTIYFGEGSWLTVV.

The chain recombines TRBV25-1 with TRBJ2-3; 7 positions match TRBD2. Germline V gene lookup returns CDR1 MGHDK and CDR2 SYGVNS. The CDR3 length is 16 residues. Unmatched junction bases numbered 4, after V lost 1 base and J lost 0 bases. CDR3 bases: TGTGCCAGCAGTGAATGGGGGGGAGAGAGCACAGATACGCAGTATTTT. Translated, it gives CASSEWGGESTDTQYF.

V is TRBV14 and J is TRBJ2-4; a weak D match, TRBD2 (5 bases). The ends were cut back, 2 bases at V and 0 bases at J, with 5 bases in the middle. CDR1 is SGHDN, CDR2 FVKESK, per germline. This CDR3 is built from 14 residues. This chain's CDR3 is CASSQSGAKNIQYF. The CDR3 DNA is TGTGCCAGCAGCCAAAGCGGAGCCAAAAACATTCAGTACTTC.

The J gene is TRBJ1-2, the V gene TRBV11-3, with 8 bases that match TRBD1. Germline assignment: CDR1 SGHNT and CDR2 YENEEA. CDR3 size: 14 residues. The V and J ends lost 7 bases and 4 bases, in that order; junction bases with no gene match: 8. The CDR3 bases are TGTGCCAGCACAGAATCAGGGGGCAGCTATGGCTACACCTTC. This encodes CASTESGGSYGYTF.

The V and J genes are TRBV5-5 and TRBJ1-2; D perhaps matches TRBD1 (5 bases). Germline V gene lookup returns CDR1 SGHKS and CDR2 YYEKEE (reference sequence). The length of the CDR3 is 15 residues. V was pared by 7 bases and J by 4 bases, with 20 bases between. Here the CDR3 reads CASFPGGGKSYGYTF. CDR3 coding DNA: TGTGCCAGCTTTCCCGGGGGGGGGAAGAGCTATGGCTACACCTTC.

This chain connects TRBV20-1 to TRBJ2-7; TRBD2 might be the D (6 bases). Germline CDR1 DFQATT, CDR2 SNEGSKA (reference sequence). CDR3 length equals 10 residues. The V and J ends lost 6 bases and 9 bases respectively, with 12 bases between them. The CDR3 DNA reads TGCAGTGCGAGTGAGGGACTGCAGTACTTC. This codes for CSASEGLQYF.

V is TRBV19 and J is TRBJ1-5; TRBD1 might be the D (6 bases). The V end lost 5 bases, the J end lost 1 base, and 9 bases lay between the germline ends. This CDR3 region has 14 residues. CDR1 is LNHDA, CDR2 SQIVND, per germline (reference sequence). Here the CDR3 reads CASSHRESNQPQHF. The CDR3, as DNA: TGTGCCAGTAGTCACAGGGAAAGCAATCAGCCCCAGCATTTT.

This chain uses TRBV7-2 with TRBJ1-5; D remains unclear. V lost 1 base, J lost 6 bases, and 4 bases lay in between. Germline CDR1 is SGHTA and CDR2 is FQGNSA. The CDR3 length is 12 residues. The CDR3 sequence: CASSLGVQPQHF. CDR3 DNA sequence: TGTGCCAGCAGCTTAGGCGTTCAGCCCCAGCATTTT. The full variable domain, with the rest looked up from reference TRBV7-2 and TRBJ1-5, is GAGVSQSPSNKVTEKGKDVELRCDPISGHTALYWYRQSLGQGLEFLIYFQGNSAPDKSGLPSDRFSAERTGGSVSTLTIQRTQQEDSAVYLCASSLGVQPQHFGDGTRLSIL.

This chain joins TRBV11-2 and TRBJ2-2; D possibly corresponds to TRBD1 (5 bases). Germline loops: CDR1 SGHAT, CDR2 FQNNGV. With 2 bases removed from V and 6 bases from J, the gap between germline ends came to 7 bases. This CDR3 is built from 13 residues. The CDR3 loop reads CASSLSGPGELFF. Written as DNA, the CDR3 is TGTGCCAGCAGCTTATCAGGGCCCGGGGAGCTGTTTTTT.

The J gene is TRBJ2-7, the V gene TRBV30, with 7 nucleotides matching TRBD1. The CDR3 runs 13 residues. V lost 4 bases and J lost 6; bases outside the gene matches: 9. Germline values: CDR1 GTSNPN, CDR2 SVGIG (reference sequence). The CDR3 coding sequence is TGTGCCTGGATCCGATCAGGGGGTGGCGAGCAGTACTTC. It yields the protein CAWIRSGGGEQYF.

The chain combines TRBV28 with TRBJ1-2; D ambiguous. Germline CDR1 reads MDHEN; CDR2 reads SYDVKM. Trimming removed 4 bases at V and 6 bases at J, with 12 bases between. The CDR3 contains 13 residues. The CDR3, as DNA: TGTGCCAGCAGTTCGGGCAGCCCCGATGGCTACACCTTC. Translation: CASSSGSPDGYTF.

This clone has only one observation. The V and J genes are TRBV7-2 and TRBJ2-3; 7 positions match TRBD1. Looked up from germline, CDR1 is SGHTA and CDR2 is FQGNSA. The CDR3 runs 14 residues. V shed 3 bases, J shed 6 bases, and the junction held 6 bases outside the gene matches. The CDR3 here is CASSFVLQGDTQYF. The CDR3 DNA is TGTGCCAGCAGCTTCGTACTACAGGGGGATACGCAGTATTTT.

This chain uses TRBV11-3 with TRBJ2-2; D not certain. The CDR3 consists of 12 residues. CDR1 SGHNT and CDR2 YENEEA come from the germline V gene. V lost 10 bases and J 4 bases, leaving 10 bases between the germline ends. The CDR3, as DNA: TGTGCCATAAACCGGCGCACCGGGGAGCTGTTTTTT. Residues: CAINRRTGELFF.

The V gene is TRBV5-6, the J gene TRBJ1-3, with D perhaps TRBD1 (5 bases). Germline CDR1 and CDR2: SGHDT and YYEEEE. Trimming shortened V by 0 bases and J by 0 bases, and 13 bases separated the two germline ends. CDR3 length: 17 amino acids. The CDR3 is CASSLAGTISSGNTIYF. The CDR3 coding sequence is TGTGCCAGCAGCTTGGCAGGGACCATAAGCTCTGGAAACACCATATATTTT.

The chain has TRBV7-2 and TRBJ2-5; D is unresolved. The V gene lost 4 bases and the J gene lost 5 bases, with 14 bases spanning the gap. The CDR3 contains 14 residues. The germline gives CDR1 SGHTA, CDR2 FQGNSA. CDR3 region: CASSSRVGWETQYF. CDR3 coding DNA: TGTGCCAGCAGCTCCCGCGTGGGCTGGGAGACCCAGTACTTC.

The chain is built from TRBV7-2 and TRBJ2-1, with a possible D match to TRBD2 (6 bases). This CDR3 is 11 amino acids long. Per the germline V gene, CDR1 is SGHTA and CDR2 is FQGNSA. V shed 9 bases and J shed 4 bases, with 7 bases lying between them. CDR3 sequence reads: CARGGYNEQFF. The CDR3 DNA reads as TGTGCCAGGGGGGGTTACAATGAGCAGTTCTTC.

This sequence joins TRBV12-3 or TRBV12-4 and TRBJ2-2, with unresolved D. The V end lost 2 bases, the J end lost 7 bases, and 8 bases lay between the germline ends. This CDR3 comprises 13 residues. The CDR3 nucleotides read TGTGCCAGCAGTTTAAACTCGGGCGGGGAGCTGTTTTTT. Residues: CASSLNSGGELFF.

The chain has TRBV7-8 and TRBJ2-1; 12 bases fit TRBD2. The CDR3 contains 15 residues. V gave up 1 base and J gave up 5 bases; unmatched junction bases: 0. Per germline, CDR1 SGHVS and CDR2 FQNEAQ. The CDR3 nucleotides are TGTGCCAGCAGCTTAGGGACTAGCGGGAACAATGAGCAGTTCTTC. As protein: CASSLGTSGNNEQFF.

This CDR3 reads CASFHGLGTDTQYF. The CDR3 DNA sequence: TGTGCCAGCTTCCACGGGCTTGGCACAGATACGCAGTATTTT. The J gene is TRBJ2-3, the V gene TRBV5-5; D not resolved. Trimming took off 7 bases at V and 1 base at J, with 13 bases between the two ends. Per germline, CDR1 SGHKS and CDR2 YYEKEE (reference sequence). CDR3 length: 14 residues.

This sequence joins TRBV11-2 and TRBJ2-1; D is perhaps TRBD2 (7 bases). The CDR3 covers 14 residues. CDR1 and CDR2 (germline): SGHAT, FQNNGV. V shed 6 bases and J shed 7 bases, with 16 bases lying between them. The CDR3 DNA follows: TGTGCCAGCAGGCCCCGGGGGGCCGCAAATGAGCAGTTCTTC. It encodes CASRPRGAANEQFF.

This chain links TRBV4-1 with TRBJ2-1, with 14 nucleotides matching TRBD2. Germline CDR1 MGHRA, CDR2 YSYEKL. Trimming at V came to 1 base and at J to 0 bases, leaving 8 bases not matched to a gene. CDR3 length equals 20 residues. The CDR3 protein is CASSQAGLAGGRSSYNEQFF. DNA for the CDR3: TGCGCCAGCAGCCAAGCCGGACTAGCGGGGGGCCGGAGCTCCTACAATGAGCAGTTCTTC.

This clone was detected only a few times. The chain uses TRBV20-1 and TRBJ1-1; tentative D call: TRBD1 (6 bases). V dropped 3 bases and J dropped 0 bases, with 17 bases sitting between them. CDR3 length: 16 residues. Germline V gene data show CDR1 as DFQATT and CDR2 as SNEGSKA (reference sequence). As DNA, the CDR3 is TGCAGTGCTAGTTCTTCGGGACACAGCATGAACACTGAAGCTTTCTTT. Its translation is CSASSSGHSMNTEAFF.

The chain carries TRBV19 and TRBJ1-3; 10 bases line up with TRBD1. This CDR3 spans 16 amino acids. Germline values: CDR1 LNHDA, CDR2 SQIVND (reference sequence). V was clipped by 5 bases and J by 0 bases; unmatched bases: 4. CDR3 sequence reads: CASSDWTGGSGNTIYF. The CDR3 bases are TGTGCCAGTAGTGACTGGACAGGGGGCTCTGGAAACACCATATATTTT.

The CDR3 DNA is TGTGCCACCAGTGAGGCCTCCGACAGATCCTCCTACGAGCAGTACTTC. The encoded protein is CATSEASDRSSYEQYF. The V and J genes are TRBV24-1 and TRBJ2-7, with TRBD1 as a possible D gene (5 bases). Germline V gene sequence: CDR1 KGHDR, CDR2 SFDVKD. This CDR3 has 16 residues. Trimming took 4 bases from V and 0 from J, leaving 15 bases between them.